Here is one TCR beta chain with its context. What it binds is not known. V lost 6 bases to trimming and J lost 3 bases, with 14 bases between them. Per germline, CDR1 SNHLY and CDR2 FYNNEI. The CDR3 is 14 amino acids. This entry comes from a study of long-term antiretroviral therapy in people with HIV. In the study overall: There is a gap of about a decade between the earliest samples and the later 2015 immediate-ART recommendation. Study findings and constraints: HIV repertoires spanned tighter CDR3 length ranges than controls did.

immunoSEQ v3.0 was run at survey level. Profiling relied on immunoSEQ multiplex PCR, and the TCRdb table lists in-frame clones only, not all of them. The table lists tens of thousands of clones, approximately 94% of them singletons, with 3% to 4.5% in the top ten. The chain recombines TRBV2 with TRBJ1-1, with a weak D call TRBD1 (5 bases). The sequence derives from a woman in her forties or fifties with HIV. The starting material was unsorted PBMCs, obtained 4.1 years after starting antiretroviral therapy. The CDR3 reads CASRQREGYTEAFF. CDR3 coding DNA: TGTGCCAGCAGACAGAGGGAGGGGTACACTGAAGCTTTCTTT. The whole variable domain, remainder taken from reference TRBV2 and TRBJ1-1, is EPEVTQTPSHQVTQMGQEVILRCVPISNHLYFYWYRQILGQKVEFLVSFYNNEISEKSEIFDDQFSVERPDGSNFTLKIRSTKLEDSAMYFCASRQREGYTEAFFGQGTRLTVV.